These 20 T cell receptor beta chains originate from one sample sequenced in a study of T cells after yellow fever vaccination. One entry per CDR3 protein, called by TCRdb with MiXCR from the 5' RACE reads. Found here are 250,000 or so distinct CDR3 sequences, around 3.5% of them singletons; the top ten hold 15% to 20%. Specimen: PBMCs, collected 15 days after the yellow fever booster vaccination. These receptors were obtained from a young man who received the YFV17D yellow fever vaccine.

This clonotype was picked up a small number of times. This rearrangement joins TRBV13 to TRBJ1-3; D uncertain. The CDR3 totals 16 residues. Germline CDR1 and CDR2: PRHDT and FYEKMQ (reference sequence). V shed 3 bases and J shed 4 bases, with 16 bases lying between them. The CDR3 region has the DNA TGTGCCAGCAGCTTCGGTAACAAAAATCTAGGAAACACCATATATTTT. Encoded protein: CASSFGNKNLGNTIYF.

In its sample, this clonotype was seen many times. The CDR3 DNA sequence: TGTGCCAGCAGCGGCCGGGAAATACTGAGTTCACCCCTCCACTTT. Its translation is CASSGREILSSPLHF. The chain is built from TRBV7-2 and TRBJ1-6, with D unclear. This CDR3 is 15 amino acids long. V lost 5 bases and J lost 9, with 17 bases in between. Germline loops: CDR1 SGHTA, CDR2 FQGNSA.

This clonotype was observed at least ten times. The chain is built from TRBV25-1 and TRBJ1-5; no definite D call. V lost 7 bases, J lost 0 bases, and 10 bases lay in between. This CDR3 spans 14 amino acids. CDR1 is MGHDK, CDR2 SYGVNS, per germline. Here the CDR3 reads CASTDGDSNQPQHF. In DNA form, the CDR3 reads TGTGCCAGCACGGACGGAGATAGCAATCAGCCCCAGCATTTT.

This clonotype was found many times. The chain recombines TRBV7-9 with TRBJ2-4; TRBD2 might be the D (5 bases). The CDR3 contains 16 residues. V was trimmed by 5 bases and J by 0 bases, leaving 14 bases between them. The germline CDR1 and CDR2 sequences are SEHNR and FQNEAQ (reference sequence). CDR3: CASSSLGAAAKNIQYF. DNA for the CDR3: TGTGCCAGCAGCAGCCTGGGAGCGGCAGCCAAAAACATTCAGTACTTC.

At least ten counts were recorded for this clonotype. CDR3 residues: CASSDGQGAIYEQYF. The CDR3, as DNA: TGTGCCAGCAGCGACGGACAGGGGGCAATATACGAGCAGTACTTC. The genes are TRBV3-1 and TRBJ2-7; 11 bases match TRBD1. Germline CDR1 reads LGHDT; CDR2 reads YNNKEL (reference sequence). The ends lost 5 bases at V and 4 bases at J; junction bases unmatched: 7. The CDR3 is made up of 15 amino acids.

This clonotype was detected ten times or more. The V gene is TRBV7-8, the J gene TRBJ2-5, with a tentative D call TRBD1 (6 bases). The CDR3 has 14 residues. Germline V gene data show CDR1 as SGHVS and CDR2 as FQNEAQ. Trimming left V 5 bases short and J 4 bases short, with 14 bases between. CDR3 loop: CASSPGASRETQYF. CDR3 DNA: TGTGCCAGCAGCCCAGGGGCGAGTCGAGAGACCCAGTACTTC.

This clonotype was seen a handful of times. This chain links TRBV20-1 with TRBJ2-7; 11 nucleotides align to TRBD1. Germline V gene sequence: CDR1 DFQATT, CDR2 SNEGSKA (reference sequence). The CDR3 length is 14 residues. J gave up 3 bases and V 5 bases, and 6 bases lay outside the gene matches. The CDR3 spells CSALGTGGIYEQYV. In DNA, the CDR3 is TGCAGTGCTTTAGGGACAGGGGGAATCTACGAGCAGTACGTC.

This clonotype was counted many times. V is TRBV5-1 and J is TRBJ1-1, with D possibly being TRBD1 (5 bases). The CDR3 contains 15 residues. Trimming removed 0 bases at V and 5 bases at J, with 14 bases between. Germline V gene sequence: CDR1 SGHRS, CDR2 YFSETQ. CDR3 DNA sequence: TGCGCCAGCAGCTTGGCCACGTGGGGCGGAACTGAAGCTTTCTTT. Amino acid sequence: CASSLATWGGTEAFF.

The sample holds many counts of this clonotype. CDR3 in amino acids: CASSLAPSGALVQYF. CDR3 DNA sequence: TGTGCCAGCAGCTTAGCCCCTAGCGGGGCCCTTGTTCAGTACTTC. This rearrangement joins TRBV7-2 to TRBJ2-4; 9 bases agree with TRBD2. The trim removed 0 bases at V and 11 bases at J, leaving 8 bases unmatched. CDR1 SGHTA and CDR2 FQGNSA come from the germline V gene. The CDR3 is made up of 15 amino acids.

This clonotype was picked up many times. The gene calls are TRBV4-3 and TRBJ1-2, with a tentative D call TRBD1 (5 bases). Trimming took 1 base from V and 8 from J, leaving 26 bases between them. The germline V gene has CDR1 LGHNA and CDR2 YSLEER. This CDR3 comprises 18 residues. The CDR3 loop reads CASSQGYGGAPLRGGYTF. For the CDR3, the DNA is TGCGCCAGCAGCCAAGGCTACGGAGGGGCGCCCCTGAGGGGAGGCTACACCTTC.

This clonotype was counted many times. The chain has TRBV12-3 or TRBV12-4 and TRBJ1-5, with TRBD1 as a possible D gene (5 bases). This CDR3 is built from 16 residues. V was trimmed by 7 bases and J by 4 bases, leaving 20 bases between them. This CDR3 reads CASTRLGQGSNQPQHF. CDR3 bases: TGTGCCAGCACCCGTCTTGGGCAGGGCAGTAATCAGCCCCAGCATTTT.

This clonotype was found a few times. The rearrangement uses TRBV20-1 and TRBJ1-2; 7 positions agree with TRBD1. Trimming took 3 bases from V and 10 from J; bases not matched to a gene: 20. The CDR3 loop spans 16 amino acids. Per the germline V gene, CDR1 is DFQATT and CDR2 is SNEGSKA (reference sequence). The CDR3 loop reads CSASTLRDSLSNIYTF. The DNA of the CDR3 is TGCAGTGCTAGTACCTTAAGGGACAGCCTCTCGAATATCTACACCTTC.

This rearrangement joins TRBV5-1 to TRBJ2-7; the D is unclear. CDR3 length equals 13 residues. Germline V gives CDR1 SGHRS, CDR2 YFSETQ. The ends were cut back, 4 bases at V and 5 bases at J, with 13 bases in the middle. CDR3 bases: TGCGCCAGCAGCGGGCGGAATGGGCACGAGCAGTACTTC. The encoded protein is CASSGRNGHEQYF.

In its sample, this clonotype was seen many times. The CDR3 nucleotides read TGTGCCAGCAGCTCAAGACATGGGCTGGTGAACACTGAAGCTTTCTTT. This sequence encodes CASSSRHGLVNTEAFF. The chain has TRBV7-2 and TRBJ1-1; D not resolved. Trimming stripped 4 bases from V and 0 bases from J, with 15 bases between. CDR1 and CDR2 from the germline V gene are SGHTA and FQGNSA. There are 16 residues in the CDR3.

This clonotype was recorded a few times. J is TRBJ2-7 and V is TRBV5-4; D is ambiguous. The V end was cut by 1 base, the J end by 1 base, with 12 bases between. This CDR3 comprises 15 residues. Germline CDR1 and CDR2: SGHNT and YYREEE (reference sequence). The chain's CDR3 is CASSLHLPGSYEQYF. CDR3 DNA: TGTGCCAGCAGCTTGCATTTGCCGGGTTCCTACGAGCAGTACTTC.

This chain uses TRBV12-2 with TRBJ2-1; TRBD2, as called in the table, went unchecked against the DNA. TRBV12-2 is reported as a pseudogene. This CDR3 comprises 17 residues. CDR3 region: CASRPERASGGMDEQFF. CDR3 nucleotides: TGTGCAAGTCGCCCCGAAAGGGCTAGCGGGGGAATGGATGAGCAGTTCTTC.

The V gene is TRBV18, the J gene TRBJ1-1; D might be TRBD1 (6 bases). There are 12 residues in the CDR3. V lost 9 bases, J lost 3 bases, and 11 bases lay in between. Germline loops: CDR1 KGHSH, CDR2 LQKENI. CDR3 region: CASFPGDTEAFF. The CDR3 DNA is TGTGCCAGTTTTCCAGGGGACACTGAAGCTTTCTTT. Drawing the rest from reference TRBV18 and TRBJ1-1, the complete variable domain is NAGVMQNPRHLVRRRGQEARLRCSPMKGHSHVYWYRQLPEEGLKFMVYLQKENIIDESGMPKERFSAEFPKEGPSILRIQQVVRGDSAAYFCASFPGDTEAFFGQGTRLTVV.

This clonotype showed up many times. The chain is built from TRBV24-1 and TRBJ2-1; TRBD1 is a possible D gene (6 bases). The V and J ends lost 7 bases and 0 bases respectively, with 12 bases between them. CDR1 and CDR2 from the germline V gene are KGHDR and SFDVKD. CDR3 size: 15 residues. The chain's CDR3 is CATRGTGSSYNEQFF. Written as DNA, the CDR3 is TGTGCCACCAGGGGAACAGGGAGCTCCTACAATGAGCAGTTCTTC.

This clonotype was recorded many times. The CDR3 sequence: CASSPSSRAQPQHF. Here the CDR3 DNA reads TGCGCCAGCAGCCCCTCCTCCCGGGCTCAGCCCCAGCATTTT. The rearrangement uses TRBV5-1 and TRBJ1-5; D is unresolved. Trimming left V 4 bases short and J 6 bases short, with 14 bases between. Germline CDR1 reads SGHRS; CDR2 reads YFSETQ. CDR3 size: 14 residues.

At least ten counts were recorded for this clonotype. The gene calls are TRBV7-9 and TRBJ2-1; weak D call: TRBD1 (6 bases). The CDR3 consists of 15 residues. V lost 4 bases and J lost 0, with 10 bases in between. Germline V gives CDR1 SEHNR, CDR2 FQNEAQ (reference sequence). CDR3 protein: CASSSTTGSYNEQFF. CDR3 nucleotides: TGTGCCAGCAGCTCCACGACAGGCTCCTACAATGAGCAGTTCTTC.